The 18 T cell receptor beta chains listed next were all sequenced from one sample in a study of blood T cell repertoires in COVID-19. Libraries were prepared by immunoSEQ multiplex PCR; TCRdb keeps only in-frame clonotypes and omits some of them. This sample yields some 460,000 clones, of which roughly 87% are seen a single time; 0.7% belongs to the top ten. Sequencing was carried out using PBMCs or T cells enriched from blood (not recorded which). These receptors were collected from a woman aged 18-29 years who had recovered from COVID-19.

V and J are TRBV7-8 and TRBJ1-5; 7 positions agree with TRBD1. The germline gives CDR1 SGHVS, CDR2 FQNEAQ. The junction had 6 bases not matched to a gene; V was cut back by 9 bases and J by 4 bases. The CDR3 extends over 13 amino acids. CDR3 residues: CASSETGNQPQHF. For the CDR3, the DNA is TGTGCCAGTTCCGAGACAGGGAATCAGCCCCAGCATTTT.

Only one count was recorded for this clone. The chain is built from TRBV2 and TRBJ1-5; 11 bases agree with TRBD1. Trimming cost V 5 bases and J 5 bases; bases outside gene matches: 14. The length of the CDR3 is 18 residues. Germline V gives CDR1 SNHLY, CDR2 FYNNEI. CDR3 nucleotide sequence: TGTGCCAGCAGTTCAGAACGATCACCGGACAGGGGGCATCAGCCCCAGCATTTT. Amino acid sequence: CASSSERSPDRGHQPQHF.

The gene calls are TRBV14 and TRBJ2-1, with 9 bases aligning to TRBD2. J gave up 5 bases and V 0 bases, and 8 bases lay outside the gene matches. CDR3 length equals 17 residues. Germline CDR1 and CDR2: SGHDN and FVKESK. CDR3 nucleotide sequence: TGTGCCAGCAGCCAAGAAAGTAGCGGGGGCAAGAACAATGAGCAGTTCTTC. Translated: CASSQESSGGKNNEQFF.

The chain uses TRBV30 and TRBJ1-5; perhaps TRBD1 as D (5 bases). The germline V gene encodes CDR1 GTSNPN and CDR2 SVGIG (reference sequence). V was cut by 2 bases and J by 3 bases, with 14 bases left in between. The CDR3 runs to 15 residues. CDR3 in amino acids: CAWSLFDSPNQPQHF. Here the CDR3 DNA reads TGTGCCTGGAGTCTATTCGACAGTCCCAATCAGCCCCAGCATTTT.

The rearrangement uses TRBV19 and TRBJ1-5, with TRBD1 matching 7 bases. CDR3 length: 13 residues. V lost 4 bases, J lost 10 bases, and 7 bases stayed unmatched. Germline CDR1 reads LNHDA; CDR2 reads SQIVND (reference sequence). The CDR3 nucleotides are TGTGCCAGTAGTACCAGACAGGGTAGTCCCCAGCATTTT. This codes for CASSTRQGSPQHF.

There are a few counts of this clone. This CDR3 reads CASSHLGRFEGYTF. CDR3 DNA: TGTGCCAGCAGCCATCTAGGAAGGTTTGAGGGCTACACCTTC. J is TRBJ1-2 and V is TRBV6-4; D not certain. Germline V gene sequence: CDR1 MRHNA, CDR2 SNTAGT. With 6 bases removed from V and 8 bases from J, the gap between germline ends came to 19 bases. This CDR3 region has 14 residues.

The chain uses TRBV7-6 and TRBJ2-2; possible D gene TRBD1, 5 bases. The CDR3 spans 18 residues. V was trimmed by 5 bases and J by 5 bases, leaving 24 bases between them. The germline V gene has CDR1 SGHVS and CDR2 FNYEAQ. CDR3 DNA: TGTGCCAGCAGCGCTACTTCGCCCAGGGTTTTGGGGACCGGGGAGCTGTTTTTT. This codes for CASSATSPRVLGTGELFF.

This chain uses TRBV18 with TRBJ2-1; 10 bases align to TRBD1. Trimming at V came to 6 bases and at J to 3 bases, leaving 8 bases not matched to a gene. This CDR3 has 16 residues. Per the germline V gene, CDR1 is KGHSH and CDR2 is LQKENI. The CDR3 DNA sequence: TGTGCCAGCTCCCTCCCCGGGACAGGGGTCTACAATGAGCAGTTCTTC. It codes for CASSLPGTGVYNEQFF.

The chain employs TRBV5-1 and TRBJ2-3; D is undetermined. In germline, CDR1 is SGHRS, CDR2 YFSETQ. Trimming cost V 0 bases and J 4 bases, with 9 bases left between them. This CDR3 is built from 14 residues. For the CDR3, the DNA is TGCGCCAGCAGCTTGGAACCAGTGTCAGATACGCAGTATTTT. The encoded protein is CASSLEPVSDTQYF.

The V and J genes are TRBV24-1 and TRBJ1-1; 8 nucleotides align to TRBD1. Germline V gene lookup returns CDR1 KGHDR and CDR2 SFDVKD. The CDR3 is 16 residues long. Unmatched junction bases numbered 7, after V lost 4 bases and J lost 1 base. CDR3 nucleotide sequence: TGTGCCACCAGTGACCTTACCGGGACAGGGAACACTGAAGCTTTCTTT. Amino acid sequence: CATSDLTGTGNTEAFF.

This rearrangement joins TRBV7-8 to TRBJ1-2; D may be TRBD1 (6 bases). Germline V gene lookup returns CDR1 SGHVS and CDR2 FQNEAQ. The CDR3 runs 14 residues. The V end lost 5 bases, the J end lost 5 bases, and 15 bases lay between the germline ends. The CDR3 DNA reads TGTGCCAGCAGCCGAGGGGGGCCGGTTTATGGCTACACCTTC. It codes for CASSRGGPVYGYTF.

This chain uses TRBV30 with TRBJ1-5, with D tentatively TRBD1 (5 bases). The V end lost 6 bases, the J end lost 0 bases, and 9 bases lay between the germline ends. The germline V gene has CDR1 GTSNPN and CDR2 SVGIG (reference sequence). The CDR3 contains 13 residues. The CDR3 here is CACLTDSNQPQHF. CDR3 sequence (DNA): TGTGCCTGTTTGACAGATAGCAATCAGCCCCAGCATTTT.

This chain connects TRBV12-3 or TRBV12-4 to TRBJ1-5, with TRBD1 as a possible D gene (5 bases). The V gene lost 1 base and the J gene lost 9 bases, with 7 bases spanning the gap. The CDR3 is 12 amino acids. CDR3 bases: TGTGCCAGCAGTTTAGTGGGGGGGCCCCAGCATTTT. This codes for CASSLVGGPQHF.

CDR3 sequence: CASRGGTGGYEQYF. In nucleotides, the CDR3 is TGTGCCAGCCGGGGGGGCACAGGTGGGTACGAGCAGTACTTC. The chain recombines TRBV6-1 with TRBJ2-7; 8 positions match TRBD2. CDR1 MNHNS and CDR2 SASEGT come from the germline V gene. The CDR3 is 14 amino acids. V lost 8 bases, J lost 4 bases, and 10 bases stayed unmatched.

The table lists this clone with a few counts. This rearrangement joins TRBV9 to TRBJ1-2; 7 bases match TRBD1. In germline, CDR1 is SGDLS, CDR2 YYNGEE. This CDR3 has 14 amino acids. Trimming at V came to 4 bases and at J to 6 bases, leaving 9 bases not matched to a gene. CDR3 coding DNA: TGTGCCAGCAGCTTCGACAGGGATCAAGATGGCTACACCTTC. As protein: CASSFDRDQDGYTF.

This clone was observed once. The chain carries TRBV3-1 (or the pseudogene TRBV3-2) and TRBJ1-3; 7 bases fit TRBD1. From germline, CDR1 is LGHDT and CDR2 YNNKEL (reference sequence). Trimming at V came to 1 base and at J to 6 bases, leaving 6 bases not matched to a gene. The CDR3 is 15 amino acids. The CDR3 loop reads CASSQAHTGENTIYF. The CDR3 DNA reads TGTGCCAGCAGCCAAGCACATACAGGGGAAAACACCATATATTTT.

The V call is TRBV18, the J call TRBJ2-5; D remains ambiguous. Germline CDR1 and CDR2: KGHSH and LQKENI. The CDR3 runs to 13 residues. V was shortened by 1 base and J by 1 base, with 4 bases between the two germline ends. The CDR3 DNA follows: TGTGCCAGCTCACCACGCAGCCAAGAGACCCAGTACTTC. Its protein is CASSPRSQETQYF.

Only one count was recorded for this clone. This chain uses TRBV7-3 with TRBJ2-2; tentatively, D is TRBD2 (5 bases). CDR1 and CDR2 (germline): SGHTA, FQGTGA. This CDR3 comprises 13 residues. V was shortened by 4 bases and J by 4 bases, with 7 bases between the two germline ends. In DNA, the CDR3 is TGTGCCAGCAGCTCCGGGGTCACCGGGGAGCTGTTTTTT. It yields the protein CASSSGVTGELFF.